This T cell receptor beta chain comes out of a study of T cell responses to AZD1222 COVID-19 vaccine. Sequencing used immunoSEQ multiplex PCR; TCRdb keeps in-frame clones, though not all of them. The data contain fewer than 150,000 clones, around 87% of them singletons. V lost 5 bases, J lost 6 bases, and 13 bases lay in between. Germline-derived CDR1 and CDR2 are SEHNR and FQNEAQ (reference sequence). This CDR3 contains 13 residues. Study conclusions and caveats: Two AZD1222 doses significantly raised spike-specific TCR breadth and depth over controls. Close to half of all spike-specific TCRs reportedly target regions of the variants that are unmutated.

Comment on this clone: Its antigen is not identified.

The sample here was peripheral blood, taken on day 0 of AZD1222 vaccination. The receptor comes from an adult in good health. The rearrangement joins TRBV7-9 to TRBJ1-1; a possible D gene is TRBD1 (5 bases). CDR3 loop: CASSLTGIAEAFF. CDR3 DNA: TGTGCCAGCAGCCTCACAGGAATCGCTGAAGCTTTCTTT.